The 12 T cell receptor beta chains presented below share a single source sample, sequenced in a study of T cell responses to AZD1222 COVID-19 vaccine. The data were produced by immunoSEQ multiplex PCR, yet TCRdb's version contains in-frame clones alone and is incomplete. The repertoire holds about 110,000 clones, with 92% as singletons. Sequenced here: peripheral blood, sampled 28 days after the second AZD1222 dose. These receptors originate from an adult who received the AZD1222 COVID-19 vaccine.

The CDR3 sequence: CAISDRTGGPYNEQFF. CDR3 bases: TGTGCCATCAGTGACAGGACCGGGGGTCCATACAATGAGCAGTTCTTC. The J gene is TRBJ2-1, the V gene TRBV10-3; a possible D gene is TRBD2 (6 bases). Germline assignment: CDR1 ENHRY and CDR2 SYGVKD. The CDR3 extends over 16 amino acids. With 3 bases removed from V and 4 bases from J, the gap between germline ends came to 16 bases.

V usage is TRBV28 and J usage is TRBJ1-2, with TRBD1 matching 11 bases. Germline V CDR1 and CDR2: MDHEN, SYDVKM. V shed 8 bases, J shed 4 bases, and the junction held 9 bases outside the gene matches. This CDR3 comprises 15 residues. Here the CDR3 DNA reads TGTGCCAGCCTCCCCCGGACAGGGGGCTTCTATGGCTACACCTTC. Translating it yields CASLPRTGGFYGYTF.

A single count supports this clone. V and J are TRBV7-9 and TRBJ1-4; D call uncertain. CDR3 length: 13 residues. V was trimmed by 1 base and J by 1 base, leaving 1 base between them. Germline CDR1 reads SEHNR; CDR2 reads FQNEAQ (reference sequence). The CDR3 DNA follows: TGTGCCAGCAGCTTAGTAACTAATGAAAAACTGTTTTTT. This sequence encodes CASSLVTNEKLFF.

This chain links TRBV10-3 with TRBJ1-1; TRBD1 might be the D (6 bases). V was clipped by 4 bases and J by 1 base, with 16 bases between them. CDR3 length: 16 amino acids. Germline CDR1 reads ENHRY; CDR2 reads SYGVKD. CDR3 loop: CAISGGAGLRNTEAFF. CDR3 DNA sequence: TGTGCCATCAGTGGGGGGGCAGGCCTTAGGAACACTGAAGCTTTCTTT.

V usage is TRBV11-2 and J usage is TRBJ1-3, with D unclear. Between the trimmed V and J ends, which lost 6 bases and 0 bases, there was a span of 12 bases. CDR3 length equals 15 residues. Germline V gene data show CDR1 as SGHAT and CDR2 as FQNNGV. The CDR3: CASSRSGNSGNTIYF. In DNA form, the CDR3 reads TGTGCCAGCAGTCGCTCGGGGAACTCTGGAAACACCATATATTTT. The entire variable domain, with the rest obtained from reference TRBV11-2 and TRBJ1-3, is as follows: EAGVAQSPRYKIIEKRQSVAFWCNPISGHATLYWYQQILGQGPKLLIQFQNNGVVDDSQLPKDRFSAERLKGVDSTLKIQPAKLEDSAVYLCASSRSGNSGNTIYFGEGSWLTVV.

The genes are TRBV18 and TRBJ2-7; D unresolved. Trimming cost V 5 bases and J 3 bases, with 14 bases left between them. CDR1 and CDR2 from the germline V gene are KGHSH and LQKENI. CDR3 length: 14 residues. The CDR3 spells CASSEVAFIYEQYF. The CDR3 DNA reads as TGTGCCAGCTCAGAAGTCGCGTTCATCTACGAGCAGTACTTC.

The chain couples TRBV7-2 to TRBJ2-7; TRBD1 matches at 7 bases. The V segment lost 8 bases and the J segment 2 bases; nucleotides outside the gene matches: 15. CDR3 size: 16 residues. Per germline, CDR1 SGHTA and CDR2 FQGNSA. The CDR3 protein is CASQQGPSPKAYEQYF. In DNA form, the CDR3 reads TGTGCCAGCCAACAGGGGCCCTCACCTAAAGCCTACGAGCAGTACTTC.

V usage is TRBV6-5 and J usage is TRBJ2-3, with 8 bases matching TRBD1. J was trimmed by 2 bases and V by 8 bases; bases with no gene match: 6. CDR1 is MNHEY and CDR2 is SVGAGI in the germline V gene. CDR3 length: 14 residues. The CDR3 DNA is TGTGCCAGCTCCTGGACAGGGCCCACAGATACGCAGTATTTT. Translating it yields CASSWTGPTDTQYF.

The rearrangement uses TRBV7-2 and TRBJ1-4; TRBD1 might be the D (6 bases). Trimming shortened V by 3 bases and J by 10 bases, and 18 bases separated the two germline ends. Looked up from germline, CDR1 is SGHTA and CDR2 is FQGNSA. The CDR3 covers 15 residues. The CDR3 coding sequence is TGTGCCAGCAGCTTTTACGAGGGGGGAGCGGGAAAACTGTTTTTT. Translating it yields CASSFYEGGAGKLFF.

The gene calls are TRBV19 and TRBJ2-7; D remains ambiguous. Germline CDR1 and CDR2: LNHDA and SQIVND (reference sequence). CDR3 length: 11 residues. The V and J ends lost 5 bases and 6 bases respectively, with 8 bases between them. CDR3 sequence reads: CASSAGFEQYF. The CDR3 DNA is TGTGCCAGTAGTGCCGGGTTCGAGCAGTACTTC.

The gene calls are TRBV3-1 (or the pseudogene TRBV3-2) and TRBJ2-7; possibly TRBD2 for D (5 bases). The germline V gene has CDR1 LGHDT and CDR2 YNNKEL (reference sequence). This CDR3 has 16 amino acids. V was trimmed by 3 bases and J by 3 bases, leaving 18 bases between them. The CDR3 spells CASSHGERRHDYEQYF. CDR3 coding DNA: TGTGCCAGCAGCCATGGCGAGCGGAGACACGACTACGAGCAGTACTTC.

The rearrangement joins TRBV6-6 to TRBJ1-4, with TRBD1 matching 9 bases. V was clipped by 5 bases and J by 3 bases; unmatched bases: 7. Looked up from germline, CDR1 is MNHNY and CDR2 is SVGAGI (reference sequence). The CDR3 totals 16 residues. The CDR3 sequence is CASSATQGAANEKLFF. The CDR3 region has the DNA TGTGCCAGCAGTGCAACACAGGGGGCGGCTAATGAAAAACTGTTTTTT.